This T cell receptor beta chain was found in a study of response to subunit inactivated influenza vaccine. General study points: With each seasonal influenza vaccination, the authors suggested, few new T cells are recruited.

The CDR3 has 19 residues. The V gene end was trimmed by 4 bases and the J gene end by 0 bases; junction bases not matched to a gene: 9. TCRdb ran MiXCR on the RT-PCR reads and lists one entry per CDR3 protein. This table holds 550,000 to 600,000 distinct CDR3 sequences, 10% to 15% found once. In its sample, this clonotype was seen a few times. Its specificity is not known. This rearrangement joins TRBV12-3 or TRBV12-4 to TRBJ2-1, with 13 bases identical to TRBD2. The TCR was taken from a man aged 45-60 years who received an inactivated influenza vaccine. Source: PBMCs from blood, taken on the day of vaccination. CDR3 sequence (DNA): TGTGCCAGCAGTTGGAGACTAGCGGGGGGCCCTAGCTCCTACAATGAGCAGTTCTTC. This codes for CASSWRLAGGPSSYNEQFF.